These T cell receptor beta chains were read from a single sample in a study of T-cell memory formation after mild COVID-19. Via MiXCR, TCRdb re-called the 5' RACE reads, giving one row per CDR3 protein. This table holds some 13,000 distinct CDR3 sequences, around 12% found once. The sequenced material came from PBMCs or a T cell subset sorted from them (not recorded which). These receptors originate from an adult woman who had mild COVID-19 (a few samples of this study predate the infection). Cell type and time point are not known. The CDR3 runs from the conserved cysteine through the conserved F or W. A D gene is named only where the DNA matches it firmly. Clone size is stated in some rows and not others, as once, few, many or a class when expanded.

D gene: TRBD2
CDR3 length: 17
clone size: many
J gene: TRBJ2-3
V gene: TRBV3-1
CDR3 protein: CASSHSPQRGRGDTQYF
CDR3 DNA: TGTGCCAGCAGCCATTCACCACAGCGGGGCCGAGGAGATACGCAGTATTTT

D gene: -
CDR3 length: 14
clone size: many
J gene: TRBJ1-1
V gene: TRBV6-1
CDR3 protein: CASSESLGGTEAFF
CDR3 DNA: TGTGCCAGCAGTGAGTCCCTGGGTGGTACTGAAGCTTTCTTT

D gene: -
CDR3 length: 15
clone size: many
J gene: TRBJ1-2
V gene: TRBV7-9
CDR3 protein: CASSLFGEANYGYTF
CDR3 DNA: TGTGCCAGCAGCTTATTCGGGGAAGCTAACTATGGCTACACCTTC

D gene: -
CDR3 length: 16
clone size: many
J gene: TRBJ2-5
V gene: TRBV24-1
CDR3 protein: CATSDRGTRFEETQYF
CDR3 DNA: TGTGCCACCAGTGACCGGGGGACCCGATTCGAAGAGACCCAGTACTTC

D gene: TRBD1
CDR3 length: 16
clone size: many
J gene: TRBJ2-4
V gene: TRBV6-5
CDR3 protein: CASRSGTGKAKNIQYF
CDR3 DNA: TGTGCCAGCAGGAGCGGGACAGGGAAAGCCAAAAACATTCAGTACTTC

D gene: -
CDR3 length: 18
clone size: many
J gene: TRBJ2-5
V gene: TRBV24-1
CDR3 protein: CATSDFSPGQGNQETQYF
CDR3 DNA: TGTGCCACCAGTGATTTTTCACCGGGACAAGGTAACCAAGAGACCCAGTACTTC

D gene: TRBD2
CDR3 length: 14
clone size: many
J gene: TRBJ2-7
V gene: TRBV2
CDR3 protein: CASRGLAGRYEQYF
CDR3 DNA: TGTGCCAGCAGGGGACTAGCGGGACGCTACGAGCAGTACTTC

D gene: -
CDR3 length: 12
clone size: -
J gene: TRBJ2-2
V gene: TRBV5-8
CDR3 protein: CASSPNTGELFF
CDR3 DNA: TGTGCCAGCAGCCCAAACACCGGGGAGCTGTTTTTT

D gene: -
CDR3 length: 19
clone size: many
J gene: TRBJ2-1
V gene: TRBV7-9
CDR3 protein: CASSLMSRGSEAQGGEQFF
CDR3 DNA: TGTGCCAGCAGCTTAATGTCCCGCGGCTCCGAAGCCCAGGGAGGTGAGCAGTTCTTC

D gene: -
CDR3 length: 15
clone size: medium-sized
J gene: TRBJ2-1
V gene: TRBV29-1
CDR3 protein: CSVVGRKSSYNEQFF
CDR3 DNA: TGCAGCGTTGTCGGGAGAAAGAGCTCCTACAATGAGCAGTTCTTC

D gene: TRBD2
CDR3 length: 15
clone size: once
J gene: TRBJ2-1
V gene: TRBV12-3/TRBV12-4
CDR3 protein: CASSNLLAGDNEQFF
CDR3 DNA: TGTGCCAGCAGCAATCTACTAGCGGGAGATAATGAGCAGTTCTTC

D gene: -
CDR3 length: 15
clone size: many
J gene: TRBJ1-1
V gene: TRBV7-3
CDR3 protein: CASSLRGNGRAEAFF
CDR3 DNA: TGTGCCAGCAGCTTGAGGGGCAACGGCAGGGCTGAAGCTTTCTTT

D gene: -
CDR3 length: 14
clone size: many
J gene: TRBJ2-7
V gene: TRBV27
CDR3 protein: CASSLVGGPYEQYF
CDR3 DNA: TGTGCCAGCAGTTTAGTGGGGGGTCCCTACGAGCAGTACTTC

D gene: -
CDR3 length: 14
clone size: -
J gene: TRBJ1-2
V gene: TRBV5-1
CDR3 protein: CASSLREASYGYTF
CDR3 DNA: TGCGCCAGCAGCTTGAGGGAGGCGTCCTATGGCTACACCTTC

D gene: TRBD1
CDR3 length: 15
clone size: many
J gene: TRBJ1-2
V gene: TRBV20-1
CDR3 protein: CSASPRDSTFYGYTF
CDR3 DNA: TGCAGTGCTAGTCCGCGGGACAGCACCTTCTATGGCTACACCTTC

D gene: -
CDR3 length: 11
clone size: -
J gene: TRBJ2-1
V gene: TRBV7-9
CDR3 protein: CASSFNRRQFF
CDR3 DNA: TGTGCCAGCAGCTTCAATCGGAGGCAGTTCTTC

D gene: TRBD2
CDR3 length: 18
clone size: few
J gene: TRBJ2-1
V gene: TRBV11-3
CDR3 protein: CASSRGASGGPLGNEQFF
CDR3 DNA: TGTGCCAGCAGCCGAGGTGCTAGCGGGGGGCCCCTGGGGAATGAGCAGTTCTTC

D gene: -
CDR3 length: 14
clone size: many
J gene: TRBJ2-7
V gene: TRBV5-1
CDR3 protein: CASSPAPGSYEQYF
CDR3 DNA: TGCGCCAGCAGCCCGGCCCCGGGAAGCTACGAGCAGTACTTC

D gene: -
CDR3 length: 14
clone size: many
J gene: TRBJ1-1
V gene: TRBV6-2/TRBV6-3
CDR3 protein: CASHDRGRYIEAFF
CDR3 DNA: TGTGCCAGTCACGACCGCGGGAGGTATATTGAAGCTTTCTTT

D gene: TRBD2
CDR3 length: 18
clone size: many
J gene: TRBJ2-5
V gene: TRBV4-3
CDR3 protein: CASSQDKLAGWVGETQYF
CDR3 DNA: TGCGCCAGCAGCCAAGATAAACTAGCGGGATGGGTGGGGGAGACCCAGTACTTC

D gene: TRBD1
CDR3 length: 16
clone size: many
J gene: TRBJ1-2
V gene: TRBV5-1
CDR3 protein: CASSVTNTGQMNGYTF
CDR3 DNA: TGCGCCAGCAGCGTAACAAATACGGGACAGATGAATGGCTACACCTTC

D gene: TRBD1
CDR3 length: 12
clone size: many
J gene: TRBJ1-1
V gene: TRBV6-5
CDR3 protein: CATGQGGTEAFF
CDR3 DNA: TGTGCCACCGGACAGGGGGGCACTGAAGCTTTCTTT

D gene: -
CDR3 length: 16
clone size: many
J gene: TRBJ2-5
V gene: TRBV7-8
CDR3 protein: CASSSGAGENQETQYF
CDR3 DNA: TGTGCCAGCAGCTCCGGGGCAGGGGAAAACCAAGAGACCCAGTACTTC

D gene: TRBD1
CDR3 length: 19
clone size: many
J gene: TRBJ1-2
V gene: TRBV7-3
CDR3 protein: CASSLNPPGPGQGNYGYTF
CDR3 DNA: TGTGCCAGCAGCTTAAACCCCCCGGGACCGGGACAGGGGAACTATGGCTACACCTTC

D gene: TRBD1
CDR3 length: 18
clone size: medium-sized
J gene: TRBJ2-1
V gene: TRBV7-6
CDR3 protein: CASSDGQGLYRTIDEQFF
CDR3 DNA: TGTGCCAGCAGCGACGGACAGGGGTTGTATCGCACAATTGATGAGCAGTTCTTC

D gene: TRBD2
CDR3 length: 15
clone size: once
J gene: TRBJ2-3
V gene: TRBV20-1
CDR3 protein: CSAIGTSGRSDTQYF
CDR3 DNA: TGCAGTGCTATTGGGACTAGCGGGAGGTCAGATACGCAGTATTTT

D gene: -
CDR3 length: 15
clone size: many
J gene: TRBJ2-7
V gene: TRBV19
CDR3 protein: CASSIVIRGTYEQYF
CDR3 DNA: TGTGCCAGTAGTATAGTTATAAGAGGGACCTACGAGCAGTACTTC

D gene: -
CDR3 length: 15
clone size: many
J gene: TRBJ1-2
V gene: TRBV28
CDR3 protein: CASSPTAWALGSVTF
CDR3 DNA: -

D gene: TRBD2
CDR3 length: 18
clone size: many
J gene: TRBJ2-3
V gene: TRBV7-6
CDR3 protein: CASSFGLAGGRPTDTQYF
CDR3 DNA: TGTGCCAGCAGCTTCGGACTAGCGGGGGGACGCCCCACAGATACGCAGTATTTT

D gene: -
CDR3 length: 16
clone size: many
J gene: TRBJ1-2
V gene: TRBV5-1
CDR3 protein: CASSLGIGRNNYGYTF
CDR3 DNA: TGCGCCAGCAGCTTGGGAATAGGAAGGAATAACTATGGCTACACCTTC

D gene: -
CDR3 length: 15
clone size: -
J gene: TRBJ1-4
V gene: TRBV21-1
CDR3 protein: CASSICRTLNEKLFF
CDR3 DNA: TGTGCCAGCAGCATTTGTCGGACCCTTAATGAAAAACTGTTTTTT

D gene: -
CDR3 length: 18
clone size: many
J gene: TRBJ1-4
V gene: TRBV4-3
CDR3 protein: CASSQGLSMVATNEKLFF
CDR3 DNA: TGCGCCAGCAGCCAAGGACTCTCCATGGTCGCAACTAATGAAAAACTGTTTTTT

D gene: -
CDR3 length: 15
clone size: many
J gene: TRBJ1-3
V gene: TRBV4-1
CDR3 protein: CASSQDLTVGNTIYF
CDR3 DNA: TGCGCCAGCAGCCAAGATCTAACGGTTGGAAACACCATATATTTT

D gene: -
CDR3 length: 14
clone size: many
J gene: TRBJ2-1
V gene: TRBV9
CDR3 protein: CASSSPFSAGEQFF
CDR3 DNA: TGTGCCAGCAGCTCCCCCTTTTCTGCGGGTGAGCAGTTCTTC

D gene: -
CDR3 length: 15
clone size: -
J gene: TRBJ2-5
V gene: TRBV7-2
CDR3 protein: CASSNDQAYQETQYF
CDR3 DNA: TGTGCCAGCAGCAATGATCAGGCGTACCAAGAGACCCAGTACTTC

D gene: -
CDR3 length: 15
clone size: many
J gene: TRBJ2-2
V gene: TRBV24-1
CDR3 protein: CATSDPRDRGGELFF
CDR3 DNA: TGTGCCACCAGTGACCCCAGGGACCGCGGAGGGGAGCTGTTTTTT

D gene: -
CDR3 length: 15
clone size: -
J gene: TRBJ2-5
V gene: TRBV18
CDR3 protein: CASSPPSELGGTQYF
CDR3 DNA: TGTGCCAGCTCACCCCCGTCCGAGTTGGGGGGGACCCAGTACTTC

D gene: TRBD1
CDR3 length: 19
clone size: -
J gene: TRBJ1-5
V gene: TRBV24-1
CDR3 protein: CATSDSGLTGKLGNQPQHF
CDR3 DNA: TGTGCCACCAGTGATTCCGGTTTGACAGGGAAGCTTGGCAATCAGCCCCAGCATTTT

D gene: -
CDR3 length: 16
clone size: many
J gene: TRBJ2-2
V gene: TRBV20-1
CDR3 protein: CSARDRAVANTGELFF
CDR3 DNA: TGCAGTGCTAGAGATCGGGCAGTAGCGAACACCGGGGAGCTGTTTTTT

D gene: -
CDR3 length: 16
clone size: many
J gene: TRBJ1-5
V gene: TRBV5-5
CDR3 protein: CASSSGDTWDGQPQHF
CDR3 DNA: TGTGCCAGCAGCTCCGGCGACACTTGGGACGGTCAGCCCCAGCATTTT

D gene: TRBD1
CDR3 length: 13
clone size: many
J gene: TRBJ1-3
V gene: TRBV4-1
CDR3 protein: CASSSDRGYTIYF
CDR3 DNA: TGCGCCAGCAGCTCGGACAGGGGATACACCATATATTTT

D gene: -
CDR3 length: 15
clone size: many
J gene: TRBJ2-2
V gene: TRBV5-6
CDR3 protein: CASSLAGVWTGELFF
CDR3 DNA: TGTGCCAGCAGCTTGGCAGGGGTTTGGACCGGGGAGCTGTTTTTT

D gene: -
CDR3 length: 15
clone size: many
J gene: TRBJ1-2
V gene: TRBV28
CDR3 protein: CASSLLEGDNYGYTF
CDR3 DNA: TGTGCCAGCAGTTTATTAGAGGGAGATAACTATGGCTACACCTTC

D gene: -
CDR3 length: 14
clone size: many
J gene: TRBJ1-2
V gene: TRBV5-1
CDR3 protein: CASLSVAGAYGYTF
CDR3 DNA: TGCGCCAGCCTCTCGGTGGCAGGAGCCTATGGCTACACCTTC

D gene: TRBD1
CDR3 length: 15
clone size: -
J gene: TRBJ1-3
V gene: TRBV25-1
CDR3 protein: CASSDTTGPGNTIYF
CDR3 DNA: TGTGCCAGCAGTGATACGACAGGGCCCGGAAACACCATATATTTT

D gene: TRBD1
CDR3 length: 16
clone size: many
J gene: TRBJ2-1
V gene: TRBV11-3
CDR3 protein: CASSLGVTGAYNEQFF
CDR3 DNA: TGTGCCAGCAGCTTAGGTGTGACAGGGGCGTACAATGAGCAGTTCTTC

D gene: -
CDR3 length: 17
clone size: many
J gene: TRBJ2-3
V gene: TRBV7-3
CDR3 protein: CASSPAYEDPRADTQYF
CDR3 DNA: TGTGCCAGCAGCCCCGCCTACGAGGACCCAAGGGCAGATACGCAGTATTTT

D gene: TRBD1
CDR3 length: 15
clone size: many
J gene: TRBJ1-2
V gene: TRBV4-2
CDR3 protein: CASSPRTGQFYGYTF
CDR3 DNA: TGTGCCAGCAGCCCCCGGACAGGGCAATTCTATGGCTACACCTTC